This T cell receptor (beta chain) was retrieved from a study of blood T cell repertoires in COVID-19. This table comes from immunoSEQ multiplex PCR, and its TCRdb copy is limited to in-frame clones, with some not included. This repertoire shows around 450,000 clones, nearly 90% found once; its top ten account for approximately 2%. The V end was cut by 5 bases, the J end by 0 bases, with 11 bases between. Per germline, CDR1 LGHNA and CDR2 YNFKEQ. The CDR3 extends over 15 amino acids. Sequenced input: PBMCs or T cells enriched from blood (not recorded which). The chain links TRBV4-2 to TRBJ2-1, with D tentatively TRBD2 (6 bases). This TCR came from a woman between 18 and 29 years old with acute COVID-19. For the CDR3, the DNA is TGTGCCAGCAGCACGACCGGGAGCTCCTACAATGAGCAGTTCTTC. This sequence encodes CASSTTGSSYNEQFF.